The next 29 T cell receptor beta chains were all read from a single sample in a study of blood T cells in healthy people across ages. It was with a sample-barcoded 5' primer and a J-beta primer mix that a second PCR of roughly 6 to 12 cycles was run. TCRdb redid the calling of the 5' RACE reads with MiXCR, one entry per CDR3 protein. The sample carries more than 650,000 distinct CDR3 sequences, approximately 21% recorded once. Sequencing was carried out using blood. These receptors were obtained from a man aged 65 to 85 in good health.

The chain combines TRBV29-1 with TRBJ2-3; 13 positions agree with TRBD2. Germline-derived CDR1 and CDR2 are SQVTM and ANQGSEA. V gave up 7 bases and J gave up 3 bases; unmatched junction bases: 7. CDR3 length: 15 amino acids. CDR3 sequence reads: CSATSGGAVTDTQYF. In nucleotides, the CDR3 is TGCAGCGCAACTAGCGGGGGGGCCGTGACAGATACGCAGTATTTT.

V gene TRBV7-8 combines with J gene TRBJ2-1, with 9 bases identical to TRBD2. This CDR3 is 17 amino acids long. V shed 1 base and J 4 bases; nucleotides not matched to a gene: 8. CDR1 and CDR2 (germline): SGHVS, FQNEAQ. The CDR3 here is CASSLVPGTSYYNEQFF. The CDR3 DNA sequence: TGTGCCAGCAGCTTAGTCCCCGGGACTAGCTATTACAATGAGCAGTTCTTC.

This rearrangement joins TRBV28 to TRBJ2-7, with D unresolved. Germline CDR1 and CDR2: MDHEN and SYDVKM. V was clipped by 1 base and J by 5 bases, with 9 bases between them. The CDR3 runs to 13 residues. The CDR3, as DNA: TGTGCCAGCAGTTTATCTGATCGACACGAGCAGTACTTC. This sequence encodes CASSLSDRHEQYF.

CDR3 region: CASTPTGGHSYEQYF. In DNA, the CDR3 is TGTGCCAGCACCCCGACAGGGGGCCACTCCTACGAGCAGTACTTC. This chain connects TRBV6-1 to TRBJ2-7, with 10 bases lining up with TRBD1. The CDR3 is 15 residues long. CDR1 and CDR2 from the germline V gene are MNHNS and SASEGT. Trimming removed 7 bases from V and 0 bases from J; junction bases left unmatched: 6.

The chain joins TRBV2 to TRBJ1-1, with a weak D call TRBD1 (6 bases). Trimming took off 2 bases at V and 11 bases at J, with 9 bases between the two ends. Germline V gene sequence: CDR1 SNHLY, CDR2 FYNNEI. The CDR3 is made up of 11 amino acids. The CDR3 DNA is TGTGCCAGCAGTGAAACAGGGAGGGCTTTCTTT. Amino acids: CASSETGRAFF.

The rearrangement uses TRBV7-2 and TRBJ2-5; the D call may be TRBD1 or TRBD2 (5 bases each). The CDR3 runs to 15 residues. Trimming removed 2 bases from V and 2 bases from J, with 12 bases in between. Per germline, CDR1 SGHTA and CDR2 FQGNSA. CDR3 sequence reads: CASSLYEGFQETQYF. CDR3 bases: TGTGCCAGCAGCTTATATGAGGGGTTTCAAGAGACCCAGTACTTC.

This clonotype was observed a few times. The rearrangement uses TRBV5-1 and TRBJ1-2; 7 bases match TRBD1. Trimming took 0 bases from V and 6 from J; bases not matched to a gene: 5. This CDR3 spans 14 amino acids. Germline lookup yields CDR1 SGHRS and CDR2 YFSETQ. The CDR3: CASSLDRGAHGYTF. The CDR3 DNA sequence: TGCGCCAGCAGCTTGGACAGGGGTGCCCATGGCTACACCTTC.

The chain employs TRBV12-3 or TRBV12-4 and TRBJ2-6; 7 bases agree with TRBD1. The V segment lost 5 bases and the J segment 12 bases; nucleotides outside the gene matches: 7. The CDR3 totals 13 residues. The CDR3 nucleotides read TGTGCCAGCAGTCCTCGGGACAGTGGCGTCCTGACTTTC. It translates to CASSPRDSGVLTF.

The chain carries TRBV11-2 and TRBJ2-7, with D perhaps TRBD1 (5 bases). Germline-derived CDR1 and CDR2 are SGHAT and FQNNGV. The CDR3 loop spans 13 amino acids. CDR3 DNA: TGTGCCAGCAGTCCCACCTGGACACAGAGGTTGAACGTC. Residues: CASSPTWTQRLNV.

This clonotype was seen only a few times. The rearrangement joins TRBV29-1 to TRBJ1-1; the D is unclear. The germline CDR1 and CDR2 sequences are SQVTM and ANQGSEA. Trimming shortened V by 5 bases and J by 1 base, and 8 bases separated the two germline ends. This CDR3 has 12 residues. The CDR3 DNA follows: TGCAGCGTTCAGTCACCGAACACTGAAGCTTTCTTT. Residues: CSVQSPNTEAFF.

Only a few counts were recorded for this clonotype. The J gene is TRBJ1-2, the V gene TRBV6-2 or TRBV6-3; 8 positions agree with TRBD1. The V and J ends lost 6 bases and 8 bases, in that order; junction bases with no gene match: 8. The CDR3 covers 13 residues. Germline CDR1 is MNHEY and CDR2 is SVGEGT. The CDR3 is CASSPSRTGGYTF. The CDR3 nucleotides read TGTGCCAGCAGCCCTTCTCGGACAGGGGGCTACACCTTC.

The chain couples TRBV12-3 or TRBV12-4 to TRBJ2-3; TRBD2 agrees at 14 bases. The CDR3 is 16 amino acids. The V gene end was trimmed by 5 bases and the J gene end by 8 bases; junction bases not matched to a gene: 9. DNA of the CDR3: TGTGCCAGCAGTATTGGGACTAGCGGGAGTTTCGGTACGCAGTATTTT. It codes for CASSIGTSGSFGTQYF.

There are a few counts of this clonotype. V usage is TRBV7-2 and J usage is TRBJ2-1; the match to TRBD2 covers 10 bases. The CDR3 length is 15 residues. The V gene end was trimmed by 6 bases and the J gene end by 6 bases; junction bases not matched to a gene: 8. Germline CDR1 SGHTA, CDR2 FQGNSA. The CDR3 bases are TGTGCCAGCAGGGACCCGGGACTAGCGACCAATGAGCAGTTCTTC. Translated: CASRDPGLATNEQFF. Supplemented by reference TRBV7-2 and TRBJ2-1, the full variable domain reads GAGVSQSPSNKVTEKGKDVELRCDPISGHTALYWYRQSLGQGLEFLIYFQGNSAPDKSGLPSDRFSAERTGGSVSTLTIQRTQQEDSAVYLCASRDPGLATNEQFFGPGTRLTVL.

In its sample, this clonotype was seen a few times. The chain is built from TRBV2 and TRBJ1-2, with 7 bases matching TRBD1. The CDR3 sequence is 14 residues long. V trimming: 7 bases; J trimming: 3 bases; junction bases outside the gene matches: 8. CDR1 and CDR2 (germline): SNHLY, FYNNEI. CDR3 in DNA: TGTGCCAGCAACGGGGACAGTTTTCACTATGGCTACACCTTC. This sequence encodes CASNGDSFHYGYTF.

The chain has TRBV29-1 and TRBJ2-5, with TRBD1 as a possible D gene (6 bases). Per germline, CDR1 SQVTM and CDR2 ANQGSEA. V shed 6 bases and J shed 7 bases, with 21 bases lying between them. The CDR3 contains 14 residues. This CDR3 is CSVTLQGPQGTQYF. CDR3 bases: TGCAGCGTAACCTTACAGGGACCTCAGGGGACCCAGTACTTC.

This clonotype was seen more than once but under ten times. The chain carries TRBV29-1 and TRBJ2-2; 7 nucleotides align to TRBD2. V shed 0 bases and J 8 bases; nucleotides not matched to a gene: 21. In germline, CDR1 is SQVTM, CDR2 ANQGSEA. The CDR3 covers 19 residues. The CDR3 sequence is CSVEDPGPVFASGRGELFF. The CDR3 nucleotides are TGCAGCGTTGAAGACCCCGGGCCAGTGTTCGCTAGCGGTAGAGGGGAGCTGTTTTTT.

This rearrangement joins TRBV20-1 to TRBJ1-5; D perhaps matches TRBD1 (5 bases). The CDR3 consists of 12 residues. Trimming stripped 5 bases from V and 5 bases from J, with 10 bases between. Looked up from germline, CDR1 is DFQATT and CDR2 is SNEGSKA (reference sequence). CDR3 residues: CSAGTGDQPQHF. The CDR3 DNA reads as TGCAGTGCTGGGACGGGAGATCAGCCCCAGCATTTT.

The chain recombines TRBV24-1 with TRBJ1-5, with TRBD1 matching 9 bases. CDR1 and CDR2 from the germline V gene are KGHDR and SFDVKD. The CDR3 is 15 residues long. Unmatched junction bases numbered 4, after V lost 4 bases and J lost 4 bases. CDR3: CATSDRTGVNQPQHF. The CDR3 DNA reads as TGTGCCACCAGTGACCGGACAGGGGTTAATCAGCCCCAGCATTTT.

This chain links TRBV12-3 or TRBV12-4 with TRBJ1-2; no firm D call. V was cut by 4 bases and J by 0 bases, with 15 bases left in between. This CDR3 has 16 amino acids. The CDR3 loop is CASSSTVPRTNYGYTF. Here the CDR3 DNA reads TGTGCCAGCAGTTCCACAGTCCCGAGGACTAACTATGGCTACACCTTC.

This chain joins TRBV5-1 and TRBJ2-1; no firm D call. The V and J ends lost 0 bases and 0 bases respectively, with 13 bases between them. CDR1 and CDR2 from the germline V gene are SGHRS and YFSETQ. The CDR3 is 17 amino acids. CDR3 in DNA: TGCGCCAGCAGCTTGGCGGTAAGCATGAGCTCCTACAATGAGCAGTTCTTC. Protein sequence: CASSLAVSMSSYNEQFF.

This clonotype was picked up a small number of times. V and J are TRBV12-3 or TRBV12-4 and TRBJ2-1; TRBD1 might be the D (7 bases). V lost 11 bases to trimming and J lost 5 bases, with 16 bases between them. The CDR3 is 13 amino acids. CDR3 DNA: TGTGCCGGCATGGCAGGGGGGCACAATGAGCAGTTCTTC. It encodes CAGMAGGHNEQFF.

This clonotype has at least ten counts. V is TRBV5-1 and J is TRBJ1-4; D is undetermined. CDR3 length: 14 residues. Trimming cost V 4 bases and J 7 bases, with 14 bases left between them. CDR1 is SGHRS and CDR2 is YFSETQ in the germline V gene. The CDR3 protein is CASSIGGEGEKLFF. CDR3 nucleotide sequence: TGCGCCAGCAGCATTGGAGGTGAAGGTGAAAAACTGTTTTTT.

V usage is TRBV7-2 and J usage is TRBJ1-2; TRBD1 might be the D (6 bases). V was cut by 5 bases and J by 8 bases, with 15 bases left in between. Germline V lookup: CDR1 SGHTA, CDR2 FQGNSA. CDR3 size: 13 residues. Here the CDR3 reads CASSDNRVAGYTF. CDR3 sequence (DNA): TGTGCCAGCAGCGACAACAGGGTCGCCGGCTACACCTTC.

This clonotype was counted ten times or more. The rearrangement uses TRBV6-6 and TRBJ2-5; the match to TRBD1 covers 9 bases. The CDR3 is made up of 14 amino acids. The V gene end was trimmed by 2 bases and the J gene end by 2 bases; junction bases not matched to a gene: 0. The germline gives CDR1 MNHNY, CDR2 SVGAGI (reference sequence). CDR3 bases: TGTGCCAGCAGTTACGGGACAGGGCAAGAGACCCAGTACTTC. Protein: CASSYGTGQETQYF.

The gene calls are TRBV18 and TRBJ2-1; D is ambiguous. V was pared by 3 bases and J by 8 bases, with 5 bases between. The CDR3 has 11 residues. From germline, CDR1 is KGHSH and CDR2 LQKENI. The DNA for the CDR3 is TGTGCCAGCTCACCCATCCATGAGCAGTTCTTC. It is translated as CASSPIHEQFF. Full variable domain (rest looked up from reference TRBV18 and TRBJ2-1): NAGVMQNPRHLVRRRGQEARLRCSPMKGHSHVYWYRQLPEEGLKFMVYLQKENIIDESGMPKERFSAEFPKEGPSILRIQQVVRGDSAAYFCASSPIHEQFFGPGTRLTVL.

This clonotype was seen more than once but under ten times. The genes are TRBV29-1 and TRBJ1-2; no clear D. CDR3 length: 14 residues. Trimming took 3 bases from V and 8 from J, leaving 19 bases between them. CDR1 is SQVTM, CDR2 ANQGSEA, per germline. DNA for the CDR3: TGCAGCGTTGACAGCACAGCGGCTGCGAGCGGCTACACCTTC. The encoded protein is CSVDSTAAASGYTF.

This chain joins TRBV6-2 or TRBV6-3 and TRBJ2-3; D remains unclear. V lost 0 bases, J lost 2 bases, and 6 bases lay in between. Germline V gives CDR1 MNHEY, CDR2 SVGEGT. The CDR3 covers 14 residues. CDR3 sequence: CASSYSSFTDTQYF. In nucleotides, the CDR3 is TGTGCCAGCAGTTACTCTTCATTCACAGATACGCAGTATTTT.

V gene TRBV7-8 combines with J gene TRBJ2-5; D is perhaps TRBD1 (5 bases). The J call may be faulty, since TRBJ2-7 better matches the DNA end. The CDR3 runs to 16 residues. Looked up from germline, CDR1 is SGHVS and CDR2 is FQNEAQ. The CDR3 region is CASSLAGAGLTYEQYF. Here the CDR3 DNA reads TGTGCCAGCAGCTTAGCAGGCGCAGGGCTCACCTACGAGCAGTACTTC.

The CDR3 is CASSQDRRRFQDNEQFF. For the CDR3, the DNA is TGTGCCAGCAGCCAAGATCGAAGGCGTTTCCAGGACAATGAGCAGTTCTTC. V usage is TRBV3-1 and J usage is TRBJ2-1; the D is unclear. Per germline, CDR1 LGHDT and CDR2 YNNKEL (reference sequence). This CDR3 spans 17 amino acids. Trimming cost V 0 bases and J 5 bases, with 17 bases left between them.